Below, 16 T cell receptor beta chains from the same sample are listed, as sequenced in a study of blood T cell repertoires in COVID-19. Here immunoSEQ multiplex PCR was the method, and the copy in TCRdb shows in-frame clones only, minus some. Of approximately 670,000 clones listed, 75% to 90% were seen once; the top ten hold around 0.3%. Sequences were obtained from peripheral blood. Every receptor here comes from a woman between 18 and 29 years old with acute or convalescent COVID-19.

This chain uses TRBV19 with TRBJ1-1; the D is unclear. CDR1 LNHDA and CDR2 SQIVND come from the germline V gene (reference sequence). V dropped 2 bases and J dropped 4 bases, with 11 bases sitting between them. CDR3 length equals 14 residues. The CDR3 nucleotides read TGTGCCAGTAGTATAAACAGTGAACTCACTGAAGCTTTCTTT. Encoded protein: CASSINSELTEAFF.

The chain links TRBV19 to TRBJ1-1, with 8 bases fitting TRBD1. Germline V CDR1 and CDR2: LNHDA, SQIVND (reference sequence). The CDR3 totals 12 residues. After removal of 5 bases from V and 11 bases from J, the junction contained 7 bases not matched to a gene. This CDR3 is CASSPQGARAFF. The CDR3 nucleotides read TGTGCCAGTAGTCCCCAGGGGGCGCGGGCTTTCTTT.

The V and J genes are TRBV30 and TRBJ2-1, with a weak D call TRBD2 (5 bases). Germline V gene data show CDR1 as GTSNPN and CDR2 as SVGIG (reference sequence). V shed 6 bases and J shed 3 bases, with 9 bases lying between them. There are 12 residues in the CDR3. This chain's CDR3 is CACIGGYNEQFF. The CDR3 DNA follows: TGTGCCTGTATAGGAGGCTACAATGAGCAGTTCTTC.

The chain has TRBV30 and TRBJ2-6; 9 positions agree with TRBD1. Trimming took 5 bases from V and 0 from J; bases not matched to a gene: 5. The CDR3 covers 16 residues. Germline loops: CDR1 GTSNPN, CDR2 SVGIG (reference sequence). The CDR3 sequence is CAWQQGAHSGANVLTF. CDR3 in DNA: TGTGCCTGGCAACAGGGGGCGCACTCTGGGGCCAACGTCCTGACTTTC.

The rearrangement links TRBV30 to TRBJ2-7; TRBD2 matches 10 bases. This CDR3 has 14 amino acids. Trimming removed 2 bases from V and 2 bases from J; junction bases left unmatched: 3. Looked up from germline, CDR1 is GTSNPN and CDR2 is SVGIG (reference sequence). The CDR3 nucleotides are TGTGCCTGGAGTCCCAGCGGGGGGGCCTACGAGCAGTACTTC. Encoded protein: CAWSPSGGAYEQYF.

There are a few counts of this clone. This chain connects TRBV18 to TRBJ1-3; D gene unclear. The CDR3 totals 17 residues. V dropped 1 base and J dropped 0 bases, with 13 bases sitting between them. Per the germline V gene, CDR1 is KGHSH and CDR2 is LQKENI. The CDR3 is CASSPRRDPISGNTIYF. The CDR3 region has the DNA TGTGCCAGCTCACCACGGAGGGATCCGATCTCTGGAAACACCATATATTTT.

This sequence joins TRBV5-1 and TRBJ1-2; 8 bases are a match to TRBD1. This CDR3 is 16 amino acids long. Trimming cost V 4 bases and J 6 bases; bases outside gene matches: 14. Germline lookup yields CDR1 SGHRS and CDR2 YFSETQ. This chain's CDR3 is CASSPYALGQGHGYTF. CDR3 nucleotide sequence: TGCGCCAGCAGCCCCTACGCCTTAGGACAGGGACATGGCTACACCTTC.

The CDR3 spells CASSSAGGDVEKLFF. The CDR3 DNA follows: TGTGCCAGCAGCTCCGCAGGGGGCGACGTAGAAAAACTGTTTTTT. V and J are TRBV5-6 and TRBJ1-4; 8 bases fit TRBD1. Trimming took 3 bases from V and 8 from J; bases not matched to a gene: 9. Looked up from germline, CDR1 is SGHDT and CDR2 is YYEEEE. This CDR3 is built from 15 residues.

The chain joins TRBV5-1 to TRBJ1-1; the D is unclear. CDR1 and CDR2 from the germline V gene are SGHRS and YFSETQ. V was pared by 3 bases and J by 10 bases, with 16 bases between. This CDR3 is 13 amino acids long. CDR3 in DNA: TGCGCCAGCAGCTCAGTGGAACGTGCGGGAGCTTTCTTT. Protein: CASSSVERAGAFF.

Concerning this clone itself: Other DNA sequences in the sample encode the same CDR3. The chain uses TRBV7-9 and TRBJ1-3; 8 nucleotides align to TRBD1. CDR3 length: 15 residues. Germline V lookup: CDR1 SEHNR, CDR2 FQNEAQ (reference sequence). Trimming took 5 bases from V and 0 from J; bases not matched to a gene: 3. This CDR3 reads CASSETGGSGNTIYF. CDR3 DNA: TGTGCCAGCAGCGAAACAGGGGGCTCTGGAAACACCATATATTTT.

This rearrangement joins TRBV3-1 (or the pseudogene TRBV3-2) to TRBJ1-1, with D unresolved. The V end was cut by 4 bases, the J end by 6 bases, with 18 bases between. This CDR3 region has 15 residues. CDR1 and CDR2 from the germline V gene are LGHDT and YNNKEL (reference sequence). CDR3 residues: CASSLRGVPGAEAFF. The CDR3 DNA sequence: TGTGCCAGCAGCCTCCGCGGGGTCCCGGGCGCTGAAGCTTTCTTT.

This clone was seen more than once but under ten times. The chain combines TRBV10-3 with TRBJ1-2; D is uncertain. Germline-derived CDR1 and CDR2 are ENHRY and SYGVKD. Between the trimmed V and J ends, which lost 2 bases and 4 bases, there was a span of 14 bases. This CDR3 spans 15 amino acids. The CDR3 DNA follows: TGTGCCATCAGTGAGGGTCGTCTTTCGGGCTATGGCTACACCTTC. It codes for CAISEGRLSGYGYTF.

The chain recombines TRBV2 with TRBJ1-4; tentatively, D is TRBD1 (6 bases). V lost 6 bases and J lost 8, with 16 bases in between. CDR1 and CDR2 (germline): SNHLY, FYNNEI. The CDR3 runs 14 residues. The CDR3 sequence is CASRSTGLFEKLFF. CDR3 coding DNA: TGTGCCAGCAGGTCGACAGGACTGTTCGAAAAACTGTTTTTT.

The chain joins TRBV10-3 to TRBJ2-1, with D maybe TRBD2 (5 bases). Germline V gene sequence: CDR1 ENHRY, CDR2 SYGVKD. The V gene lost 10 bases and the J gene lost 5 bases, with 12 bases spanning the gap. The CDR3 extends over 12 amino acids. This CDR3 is CATARGDNEQFF. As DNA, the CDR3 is TGTGCCACGGCACGGGGTGACAATGAGCAGTTCTTC.

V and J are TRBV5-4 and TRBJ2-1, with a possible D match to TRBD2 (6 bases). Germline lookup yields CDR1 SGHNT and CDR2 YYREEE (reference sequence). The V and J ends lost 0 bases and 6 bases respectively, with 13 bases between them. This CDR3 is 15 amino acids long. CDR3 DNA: TGTGCCAGCAGCTTGGGCGAGCGGGTCCTCAATGAGCAGTTCTTC. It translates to CASSLGERVLNEQFF.

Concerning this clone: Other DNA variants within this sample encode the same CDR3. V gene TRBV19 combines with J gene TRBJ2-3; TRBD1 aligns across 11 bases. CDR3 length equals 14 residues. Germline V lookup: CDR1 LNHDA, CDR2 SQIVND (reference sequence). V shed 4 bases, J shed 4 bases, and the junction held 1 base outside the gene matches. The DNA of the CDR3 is TGTGCCAGTAGTAAGGGACAGGGGGCAGATACGCAGTATTTT. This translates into CASSKGQGADTQYF.